The present T cell receptor (beta chain) was sequenced within a study of cytomegalovirus exposure and HLA in healthy donors. Study in general: A subsequent analysis stated that the approximately 120 validation repertoires were run on the same platform as the roughly 670 first-cohort repertoires.

Study-wide findings and caveats: Rare TCR sequences dominated, though some public TCRs recurred in many donors.

About this clone: What it recognizes is unknown.

Trimming shortened V by 2 bases and J by 4 bases, and 12 bases separated the two germline ends. Germline V gene sequence: CDR1 SGHRS, CDR2 YFSETQ. The CDR3 contains 14 residues. Assay: immunoSEQ multiplex PCR; the TCRdb copy retains only in-frame clones and omits some. The sample carries 300,000 to 450,000 clones, 86% recorded once. Sequences were obtained from PBMCs. The rearrangement links TRBV5-1 to TRBJ2-5, with D maybe TRBD1 (7 bases). The clonotype was recovered from a woman in her late teens or twenties in good health and CMV-seronegative. Here the CDR3 reads CASSFRGERETQYF. In DNA, the CDR3 is TGCGCCAGCAGCTTCAGGGGGGAGCGAGAGACCCAGTACTTC.